These T cell receptor beta chains were read from a single sample in a study of T cell repertoires in cytomegalovirus infection. TCRdb reprocessed the reads via MiXCR and lists one record per CDR3 protein. The data show roughly 760,000 distinct CDR3 sequences, roughly 36% seen once. Sequencing was carried out using PBMCs. All receptors derive from a human donor in good health (CMV status not recorded). Some clones in this sample may be carry-over from other donors' samples. CDR3s include the opening cysteine and the closing phenylalanine or tryptophan. Each record gives: J gene, clone size, V gene, CDR3 protein. The size of a clone is reported for some rows only, either as once, few or many, or as a class for expanded clones.

>TRBJ1-1|-|TRBV20-1
CSARGVRTRQNTEAFF
>TRBJ2-4|many|TRBV5-5
CASSLTFSGGAKNIQYF
>TRBJ2-1|-|TRBV7-2
CARSSELYNEPFF
>TRBJ2-1|-|TRBV5-1
CASSPEREGYNEQFF
>TRBJ1-1|-|TRBV20-1
CSATKRRTGEMNTEAFF
>TRBJ2-5|-|TRBV10-3
CAISPNLETQYF
>TRBJ1-1|many|TRBV28
CASSSTRTGMNTEAFF
>TRBJ2-7|-|TRBV9
CASSVDGGGNSYEQYF
>TRBJ2-3|once|TRBV6-8
CATRGKGSYTDTQYF
>TRBJ2-1|-|TRBV11-2
CASSRRTSGRVLNEQFF
>TRBJ2-6|few|TRBV5-5
CASSLARWGARGANVLTF
>TRBJ1-5|once|TRBV4-2
CASRQEMGGVGNQPPHF
>TRBJ1-1|few|TRBV12-3/TRBV12-4
CASSLHGPNTEAFF
>TRBJ1-1|-|TRBV5-6
CASSGETRNTEALF
>TRBJ1-6|-|TRBV6-8
CASRGGAGPYNSPLHF
>TRBJ2-5|few|TRBV24-1
CATSSGTGGLETQYF
>TRBJ2-1|-|TRBV20-1
CSARRAGGPNDEQFF
>TRBJ1-2|once|TRBV24-1
CATSDPGTANYGYTF
>TRBJ2-7|once|TRBV27
CASSSLVATYEQYF
>TRBJ2-5|few|TRBV19
CASSRYDEETQYF
>TRBJ1-1|few|TRBV7-9
CASSYGGRRNTEAFF
>TRBJ1-5|few|TRBV27
CASSLMGGQPQHF
>TRBJ2-1|-|TRBV24-1
CATSETGTSLYEQFF
>TRBJ1-5|few|TRBV28
CASSKGQGTYSNQPQHF
>TRBJ1-1|-|TRBV28
CASSQGFPTEAFF
>TRBJ1-4|few|TRBV28
CASSLWGSTNEKLFF
>TRBJ2-7|many|TRBV7-6
CASSPDRLVGQYF
>TRBJ2-7|few|TRBV10-3
CAISEAGQRGAEQYF
>TRBJ2-3|-|TRBV7-2
CASSAGGGITDTQYF
>TRBJ2-1|few|TRBV6-2/TRBV6-3
CASSLTHTYNEQFF
>TRBJ2-7|few|TRBV7-2
CAIIRDQSREQYF
>TRBJ2-3|few|TRBV14
CASSQAPGLPYTDTQYF
>TRBJ2-5|many|TRBV11-2
CASSQAGTEQETQYF
>TRBJ1-5|few|TRBV19
CASSMGAQPQHF
>TRBJ1-1|-|TRBV24-1
CATSQGAGRTEAFF
>TRBJ2-1|many|TRBV7-8
CASSLKPDEQFF
>TRBJ2-7|few|TRBV6-6
CASSYSGTGGEQYF
>TRBJ2-4|-|TRBV7-2
CASRETSGAKNIQYF
>TRBJ2-2|few|TRBV20-1
CSAKSTLNTGELFF
>TRBJ1-1|many|TRBV9
CASSPLGHLNTEAFF
>TRBJ1-2|-|TRBV6-6
CASSDYGTGYGYTF
>TRBJ2-2|-|TRBV29-1
CSAGVATNTGELFF